This T cell receptor (beta chain) was identified in a study of blood T cell repertoires in COVID-19. Overall study context: T cells, B-cell-depleted T cells, or PBMCs provided the cDNA or gDNA that served as material.

The germline V gene encodes CDR1 SGHDT and CDR2 YYEEEE. V shed 1 base, J shed 3 bases, and the junction held 2 bases outside the gene matches. CDR3 length: 16 residues. Measured with immunoSEQ multiplex PCR; TCRdb has only the in-frame clones, and not every one. This sample carries 150,000 to 200,000 clones, 82% of them seen once, and the ten largest clones take approximately 8.7%. Sequencing used peripheral blood. The J gene is TRBJ2-6, the V gene TRBV5-6; 9 bases align to TRBD1. This clonotype was sampled from a woman in her 70s with acute or convalescent COVID-19. The CDR3 sequence is CASSLTGGYGANVLTF. The CDR3 DNA reads as TGTGCCAGCAGCTTGACAGGGGGCTATGGGGCCAACGTCCTGACTTTC.